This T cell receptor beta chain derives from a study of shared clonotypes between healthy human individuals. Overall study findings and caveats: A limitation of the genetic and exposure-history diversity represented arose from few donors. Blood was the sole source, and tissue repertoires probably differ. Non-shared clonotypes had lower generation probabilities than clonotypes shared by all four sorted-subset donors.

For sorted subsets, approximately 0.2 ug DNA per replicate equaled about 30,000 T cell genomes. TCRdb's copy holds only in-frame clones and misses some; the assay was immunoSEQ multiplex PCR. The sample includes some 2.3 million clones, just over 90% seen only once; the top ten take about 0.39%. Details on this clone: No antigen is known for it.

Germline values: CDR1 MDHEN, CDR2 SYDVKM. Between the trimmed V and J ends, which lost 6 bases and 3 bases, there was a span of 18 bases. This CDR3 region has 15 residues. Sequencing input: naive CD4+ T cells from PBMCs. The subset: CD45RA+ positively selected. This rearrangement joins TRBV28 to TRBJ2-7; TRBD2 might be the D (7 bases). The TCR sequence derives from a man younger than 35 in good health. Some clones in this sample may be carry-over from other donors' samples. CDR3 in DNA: TGTGCCAGCAGCCTTGGGGGAGGGGGAGTCTACGAGCAGTACTTC. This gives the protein CASSLGGGGVYEQYF.